The present T cell receptor beta chain was sequenced within a study of blood T cell repertoires in COVID-19. Looking at the study overall: PBMCs, B-cell-depleted T cells, or T cells were the source of the cDNA or gDNA that made up the material.

Methods used by the authors: Estimates of nucleated cell counts were drawn from the amplification of reference gene primers. Measured with immunoSEQ multiplex PCR; TCRdb has only the in-frame clones, and not every one. The V and J calls and clone size are taken from that table; D and trimming were inferred from the DNA. The repertoire has around 450,000 clones, about 89% of them found once; the top ten carry 4.3%. The CDR3 totals 17 residues. Trimming cost V 1 base and J 2 bases; bases outside gene matches: 9. The germline CDR1 and CDR2 sequences are SGHTA and FQGTGA. V usage is TRBV7-3 and J usage is TRBJ2-3; TRBD2 agrees at 7 bases. This sequence was found in a woman aged 25 to 45 with acute or convalescent COVID-19. The sample comprised peripheral blood. The CDR3 DNA reads TGTGCCAGCAGCTTAATCCGGGCGGGGGAGAACACAGATACGCAGTATTTT. Its translation is CASSLIRAGENTDTQYF.